This T cell receptor beta chain was sequenced in a study of blood T cell repertoires in COVID-19. Profiled with immunoSEQ multiplex PCR; TCRdb holds only in-frame clones, not every one. There are tens of thousands of clones in the sample; about 88% occur only once, and 2.5% to 3% lies in the top ten. The junction had 13 bases not matched to a gene; V was cut back by 2 bases and J by 7 bases. Germline V CDR1 and CDR2: MNHEY, SVGAGI. The CDR3 has 16 amino acids. The sample was peripheral blood. This chain links TRBV6-5 with TRBJ1-2; 7 bases agree with TRBD1. The TCR sequence derives from a man between 50 and 59 years old with acute or convalescent COVID-19. CDR3 DNA sequence: TGTGCCAGCAGTTACCGACAGGGCCCGCGCTTCTCTGGCTACACCTTC. As protein: CASSYRQGPRFSGYTF.